Listed below are T cell receptor beta chains from one sample, sequenced in a study of CXCR3-negative and CXCR3-positive naive CD8 T cells. One entry per CDR3 protein, without DNA, is what TCRdb gives after re-calling the 5' RACE reads. The specimen's table records about 86,000 distinct CDR3 sequences. Sample: naive CXCR3+ CD8+ T cells from blood. The receptors shown here come from a human donor in good health. Some clones in this sample may be carry-over from other donors' samples. Each CDR3 is given with its conserved first and last residue.

v_call	cdr3_length	j_call	cdr3_aa
TRBV28	13	TRBJ2-5	CASSLFLEETQYF
TRBV27	14	TRBJ1-5	CASSFGLDNQPQHF
TRBV20-1	15	TRBJ2-2	CSATTRAAVTGELFF
TRBV15	11	TRBJ1-4	CATSGGEKLFF
TRBV29-1	16	TRBJ1-2	CSVEGSPGGENYGYTF
TRBV28	15	TRBJ2-7	CASSATSGTGGEQYF
TRBV6-2/TRBV6-3	13	TRBJ2-1	CASSYGILNEQFF
TRBV28	15	TRBJ1-1	CASSLLQGLNTEAFF
TRBV20-1	13	TRBJ2-1	CSARSRGFNEQFF
TRBV6-2/TRBV6-3	14	TRBJ2-7	CASSRLADTYEQYF
TRBV4-1	14	TRBJ2-5	CASSQIAGGETQYF
TRBV14	14	TRBJ2-7	CASRRGGNFYEQYF
TRBV29-1	12	TRBJ1-2	CSVERQVLGYTF
TRBV6-5	14	TRBJ1-1	CASSYPGANTEAFF
TRBV28	15	TRBJ2-3	CAKAVGTIATDTQYF
TRBV4-1	13	TRBJ2-5	CASSGAGEETQYF
TRBV27	17	TRBJ1-1	CASSLSPPGEVNTEAFF
TRBV6-1	16	TRBJ1-5	CASSEEVQTNGQPQHF
TRBV6-5	13	TRBJ2-3	CATRQTLTDTQYF
TRBV6-2/TRBV6-3	13	TRBJ1-5	CASSDDHNQPQHF
TRBV28	14	TRBJ2-7	CASCLVAGPYEQYF
TRBV7-2	19	TRBJ2-3	CASSLVFGTSGGMADTQYF
TRBV5-1	13	TRBJ2-7	CASRGDSYYEQYF
TRBV6-2/TRBV6-3	16	TRBJ2-2	CASSYLAGTNTGELFF
TRBV15	14	TRBJ2-3	CATSRRANTDTQYF
TRBV28	16	TRBJ2-2	CASSRNDRENTGELFF
TRBV12-3/TRBV12-4	15	TRBJ2-3	CASSPRLDTTDTQYF
TRBV10-2	11	TRBJ2-7	CASSAGYEQYF
TRBV7-9	13	TRBJ2-7	CASSLAAGDEQYF
TRBV5-1	15	TRBJ2-7	CASSLDRGFGYEQYF
TRBV18	16	TRBJ2-7	CASSPQWTQTTYEQYF
TRBV7-6	21	TRBJ2-1	CASSWMTTSGNSGGPYNEQFF
TRBV28	17	TRBJ2-5	CASSLTPRGPFQETQYF
TRBV10-3	16	TRBJ2-1	CAISVSGSPSYNEQFF
TRBV28	17	TRBJ1-4	CASSTPIMRTTNEKLFF
TRBV6-8	17	TRBJ2-2	CASRPRGPPLRTGELFF
TRBV29-1	14	TRBJ2-7	CSVEESALSYEQYF
TRBV12-3/TRBV12-4	17	TRBJ2-7	CATRTGTSGRPKYEQYF
TRBV20-1	17	TRBJ2-7	CSAPTVYFGLAAYEQYF
TRBV28	14	TRBJ1-2	CASSPLDRGGGYTF
TRBV20-1	13	TRBJ2-1	CSARSLAGNEQFF
TRBV20-1	16	TRBJ2-1	CSADSRGGMGHNEQFF